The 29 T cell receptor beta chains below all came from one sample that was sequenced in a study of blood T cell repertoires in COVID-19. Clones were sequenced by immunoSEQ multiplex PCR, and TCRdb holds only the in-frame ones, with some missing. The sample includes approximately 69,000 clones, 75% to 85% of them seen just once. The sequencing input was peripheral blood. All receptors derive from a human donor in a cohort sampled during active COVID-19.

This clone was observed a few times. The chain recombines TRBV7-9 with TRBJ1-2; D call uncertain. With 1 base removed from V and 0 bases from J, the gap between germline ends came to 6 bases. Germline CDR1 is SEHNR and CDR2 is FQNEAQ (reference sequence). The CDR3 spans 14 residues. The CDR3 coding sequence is TGTGCCAGCAGCTTAGAAACAGCTAACTATGGCTACACCTTC. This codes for CASSLETANYGYTF.

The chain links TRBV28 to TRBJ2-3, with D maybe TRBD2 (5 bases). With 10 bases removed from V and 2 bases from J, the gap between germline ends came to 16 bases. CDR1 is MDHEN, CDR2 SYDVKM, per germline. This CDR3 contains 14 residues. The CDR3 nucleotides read TGTGCCACCGCTTTAGAGAGGGCCACAGATACGCAGTATTTT. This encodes CATALERATDTQYF.

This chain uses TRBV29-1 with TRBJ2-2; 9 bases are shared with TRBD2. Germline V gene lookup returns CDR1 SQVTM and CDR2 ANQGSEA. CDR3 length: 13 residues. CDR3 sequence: CFAGVAGAGELFF. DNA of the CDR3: TGCTTCGCAGGGGTAGCGGGAGCCGGGGAGCTGTTTTTT.

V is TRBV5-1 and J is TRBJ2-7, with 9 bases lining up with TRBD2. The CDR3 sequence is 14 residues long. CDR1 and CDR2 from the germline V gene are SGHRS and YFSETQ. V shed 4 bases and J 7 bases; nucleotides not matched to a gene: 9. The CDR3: CASSETSGLTEQYF. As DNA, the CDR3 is TGCGCCAGCAGCGAAACTAGCGGGCTGACGGAGCAGTACTTC.

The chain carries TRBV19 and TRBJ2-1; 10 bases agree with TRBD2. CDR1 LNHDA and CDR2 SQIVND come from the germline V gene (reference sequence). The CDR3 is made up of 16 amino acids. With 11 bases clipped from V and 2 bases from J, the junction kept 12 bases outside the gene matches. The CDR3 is CASRELAGGPYNEQFF. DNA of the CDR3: TGTGCCTCCCGGGAGTTAGCGGGAGGACCCTACAATGAGCAGTTCTTC. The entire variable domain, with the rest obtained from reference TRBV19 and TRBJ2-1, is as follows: DGGITQSPKYLFRKEGQNVTLSCEQNLNHDAMYWYRQDPGQGLRLIYYSQIVNDFQKGDIAEGYSVSREKKESFPLTVTSAQKNPTAFYLCASRELAGGPYNEQFFGPGTRLTVL.

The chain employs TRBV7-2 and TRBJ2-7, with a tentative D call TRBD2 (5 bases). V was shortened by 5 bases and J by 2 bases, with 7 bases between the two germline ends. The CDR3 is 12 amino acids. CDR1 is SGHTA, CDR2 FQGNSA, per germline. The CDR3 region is CASSHGAYEQYF. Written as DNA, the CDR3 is TGTGCCAGCAGCCACGGGGCCTACGAGCAGTACTTC. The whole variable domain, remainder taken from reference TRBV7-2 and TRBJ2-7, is GAGVSQSPSNKVTEKGKDVELRCDPISGHTALYWYRQSLGQGLEFLIYFQGNSAPDKSGLPSDRFSAERTGGSVSTLTIQRTQQEDSAVYLCASSHGAYEQYFGPGTRLTVT.

CDR3 sequence reads: CASTWANEQFF. The CDR3 region has the DNA TGTGCCAGCACATGGGCGAATGAGCAGTTCTTC. This chain joins TRBV12-3 or TRBV12-4 and TRBJ2-1, with D hard to call. Trimming shortened V by 7 bases and J by 7 bases, and 8 bases separated the two germline ends. CDR3 size: 11 residues.

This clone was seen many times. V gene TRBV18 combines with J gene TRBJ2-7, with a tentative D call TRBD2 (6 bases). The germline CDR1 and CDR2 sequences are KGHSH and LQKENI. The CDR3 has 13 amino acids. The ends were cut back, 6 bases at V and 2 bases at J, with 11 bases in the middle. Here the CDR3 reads CASSQDYPYEQYF. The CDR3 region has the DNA TGTGCCAGCTCCCAGGACTACCCCTACGAGCAGTACTTC.

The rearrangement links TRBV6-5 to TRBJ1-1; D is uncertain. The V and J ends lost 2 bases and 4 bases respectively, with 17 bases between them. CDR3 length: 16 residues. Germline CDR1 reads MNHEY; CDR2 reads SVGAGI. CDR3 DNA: TGTGCCAGCAGTTACCCCCGGCCGACGGGAGCCACTGAAGCTTTCTTT. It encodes CASSYPRPTGATEAFF.

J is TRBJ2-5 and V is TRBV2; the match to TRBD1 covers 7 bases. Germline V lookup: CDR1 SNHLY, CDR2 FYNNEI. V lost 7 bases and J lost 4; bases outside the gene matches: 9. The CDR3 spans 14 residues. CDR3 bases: TGTGCCAGCACCCAAAGGGGGCAGAGAGAGACCCAGTACTTC. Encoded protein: CASTQRGQRETQYF.

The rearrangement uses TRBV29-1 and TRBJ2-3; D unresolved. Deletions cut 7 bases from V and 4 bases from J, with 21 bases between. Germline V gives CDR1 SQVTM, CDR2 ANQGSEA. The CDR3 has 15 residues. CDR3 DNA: TGCAGCGCCGCCGGTGGAACAGTTGAATCAGATACGCAGTATTTT. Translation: CSAAGGTVESDTQYF.

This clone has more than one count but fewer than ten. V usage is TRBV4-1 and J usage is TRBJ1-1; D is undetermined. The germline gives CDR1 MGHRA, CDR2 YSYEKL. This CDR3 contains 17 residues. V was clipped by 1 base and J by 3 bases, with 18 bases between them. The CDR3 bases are TGCGCCAGCAGCCAAGTCGGTTACTGGGTGGAGGACACTGAAGCTTTCTTT. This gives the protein CASSQVGYWVEDTEAFF.

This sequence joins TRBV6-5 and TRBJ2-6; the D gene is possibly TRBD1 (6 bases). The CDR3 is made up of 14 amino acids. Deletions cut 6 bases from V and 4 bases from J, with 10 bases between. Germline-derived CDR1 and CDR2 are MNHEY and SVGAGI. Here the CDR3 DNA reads TGTGCCAGCAGAACAGGGTACGGGGCCAACGTCCTGACTTTC. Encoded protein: CASRTGYGANVLTF.

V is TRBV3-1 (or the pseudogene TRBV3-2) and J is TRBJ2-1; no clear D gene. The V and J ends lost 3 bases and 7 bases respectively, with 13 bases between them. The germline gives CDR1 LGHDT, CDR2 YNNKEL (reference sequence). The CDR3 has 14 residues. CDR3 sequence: CASSHSVAPNEQFF. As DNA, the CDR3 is TGTGCCAGCAGCCATTCCGTGGCTCCTAATGAGCAGTTCTTC.

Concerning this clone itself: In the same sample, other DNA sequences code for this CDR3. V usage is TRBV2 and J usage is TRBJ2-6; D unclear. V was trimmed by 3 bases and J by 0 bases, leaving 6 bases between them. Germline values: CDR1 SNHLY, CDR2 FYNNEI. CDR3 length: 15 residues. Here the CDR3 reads CASSDWASGANVLTF. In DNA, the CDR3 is TGTGCCAGCAGTGACTGGGCCTCTGGGGCCAACGTCCTGACTTTC.

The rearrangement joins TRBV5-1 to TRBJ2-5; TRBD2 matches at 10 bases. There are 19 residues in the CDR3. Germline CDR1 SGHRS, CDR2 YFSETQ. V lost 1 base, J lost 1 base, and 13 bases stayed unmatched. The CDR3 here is CASSLNQGFSGRPQETQYF. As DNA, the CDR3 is TGCGCCAGCAGCTTGAATCAGGGGTTTAGCGGGAGGCCCCAAGAGACCCAGTACTTC.

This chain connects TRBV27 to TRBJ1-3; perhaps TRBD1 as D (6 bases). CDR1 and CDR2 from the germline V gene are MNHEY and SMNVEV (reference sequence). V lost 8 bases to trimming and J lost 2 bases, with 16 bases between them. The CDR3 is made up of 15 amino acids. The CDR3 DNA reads TGTGCCAGCGGGAGGGGGGCGGCTCCTGGAAACACCATATATTTT. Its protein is CASGRGAAPGNTIYF.

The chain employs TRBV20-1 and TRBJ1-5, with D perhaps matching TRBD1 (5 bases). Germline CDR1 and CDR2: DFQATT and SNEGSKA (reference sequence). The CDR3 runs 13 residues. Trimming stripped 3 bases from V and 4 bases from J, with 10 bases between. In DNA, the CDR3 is TGCAGTGCTAGTAGGGGTCGGAATCAGCCCCAGCATTTT. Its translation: CSASRGRNQPQHF.

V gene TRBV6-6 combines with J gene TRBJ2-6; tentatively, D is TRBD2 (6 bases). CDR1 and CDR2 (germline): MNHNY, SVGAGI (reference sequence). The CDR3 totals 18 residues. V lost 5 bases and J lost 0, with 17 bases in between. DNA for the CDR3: TGTGCCAGCAGTCGCCGAATAGCGGACATCTCTGGGGCCAACGTCCTGACTTTC. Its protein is CASSRRIADISGANVLTF.

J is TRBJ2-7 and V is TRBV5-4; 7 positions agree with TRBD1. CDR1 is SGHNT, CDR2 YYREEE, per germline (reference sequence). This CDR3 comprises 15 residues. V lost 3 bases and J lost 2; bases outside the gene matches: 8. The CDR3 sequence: CASSSQGVVAYEQYF. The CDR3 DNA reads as TGTGCCAGCAGCTCCCAGGGGGTAGTCGCCTACGAGCAGTACTTC. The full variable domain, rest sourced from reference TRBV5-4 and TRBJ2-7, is ETGVTQSPTHLIKTRGQQVTLRCSSQSGHNTVSWYQQALGQGPQFIFQYYREEENGRGNFPPRFSGLQFPNYSSELNVNALELDDSALYLCASSSQGVVAYEQYFGPGTRLTVT.

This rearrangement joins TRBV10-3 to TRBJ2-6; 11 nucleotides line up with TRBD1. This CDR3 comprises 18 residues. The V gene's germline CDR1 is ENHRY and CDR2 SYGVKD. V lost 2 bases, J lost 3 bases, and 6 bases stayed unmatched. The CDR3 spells CAISEVGQGAFGANVLTF. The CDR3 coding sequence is TGTGCCATCAGTGAGGTAGGACAGGGGGCGTTTGGGGCCAACGTCCTGACTTTC.

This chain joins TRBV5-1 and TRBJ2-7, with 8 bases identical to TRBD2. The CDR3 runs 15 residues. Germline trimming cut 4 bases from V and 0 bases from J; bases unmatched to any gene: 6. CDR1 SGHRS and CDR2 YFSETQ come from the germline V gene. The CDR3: CASSLTSGGSYEQYF. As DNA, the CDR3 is TGCGCCAGCAGCCTTACTAGCGGCGGCTCCTACGAGCAGTACTTC.

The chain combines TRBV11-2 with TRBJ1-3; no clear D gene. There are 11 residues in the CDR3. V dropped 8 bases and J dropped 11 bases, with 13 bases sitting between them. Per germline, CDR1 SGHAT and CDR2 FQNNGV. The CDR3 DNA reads TGTGCCAGCTCCCCGGCCCTAGCCATATATTTT. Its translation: CASSPALAIYF.

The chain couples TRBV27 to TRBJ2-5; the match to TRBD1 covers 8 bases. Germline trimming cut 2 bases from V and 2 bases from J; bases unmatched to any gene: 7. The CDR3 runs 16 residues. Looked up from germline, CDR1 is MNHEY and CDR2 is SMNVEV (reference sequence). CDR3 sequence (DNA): TGTGCCAGCAGTTTAGAGGCAGGGGGCTGGCAAGAGACCCAGTACTTC. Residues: CASSLEAGGWQETQYF.

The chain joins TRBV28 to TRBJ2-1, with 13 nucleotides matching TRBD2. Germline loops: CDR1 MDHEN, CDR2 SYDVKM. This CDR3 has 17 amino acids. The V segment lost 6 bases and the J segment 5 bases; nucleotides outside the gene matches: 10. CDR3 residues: CASSLRGGLAGDNEQFF. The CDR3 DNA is TGTGCCAGCAGCCTAAGGGGTGGACTAGCGGGAGACAATGAGCAGTTCTTC. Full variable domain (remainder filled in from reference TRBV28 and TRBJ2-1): DVKVTQSSRYLVKRTGEKVFLECVQDMDHENMFWYRQDPGLGLRLIYFSYDVKMKEKGDIPEGYSVSREKKERFSLILESASTNQTSMYLCASSLRGGLAGDNEQFFGPGTRLTVL.

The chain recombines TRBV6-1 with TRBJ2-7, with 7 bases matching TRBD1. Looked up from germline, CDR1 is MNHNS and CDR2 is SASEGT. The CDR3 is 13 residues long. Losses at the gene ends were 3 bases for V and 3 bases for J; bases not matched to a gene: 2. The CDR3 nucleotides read TGTGCCAGCAGTGAGGACAGGTACTACGAGCAGTACTTC. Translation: CASSEDRYYEQYF.

The CDR3 region is CASSTPEKAGEAFF. The CDR3 DNA sequence: TGTGCCAGCAGTACTCCCGAGAAGGCGGGTGAAGCTTTCTTT. The rearrangement links TRBV28 to TRBJ1-1, with D unclear. Trimming pared 5 bases from V and 7 bases from J, leaving 17 bases between. In germline, CDR1 is MDHEN, CDR2 SYDVKM. This CDR3 has 14 residues.

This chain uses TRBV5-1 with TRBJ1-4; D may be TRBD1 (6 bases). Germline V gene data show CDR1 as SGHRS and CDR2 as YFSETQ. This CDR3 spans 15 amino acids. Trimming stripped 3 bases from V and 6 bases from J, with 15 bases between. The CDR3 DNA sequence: TGCGCCAGCAGCTCCGGGACACGAGAAGATGAAAAACTGTTTTTT. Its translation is CASSSGTREDEKLFF.

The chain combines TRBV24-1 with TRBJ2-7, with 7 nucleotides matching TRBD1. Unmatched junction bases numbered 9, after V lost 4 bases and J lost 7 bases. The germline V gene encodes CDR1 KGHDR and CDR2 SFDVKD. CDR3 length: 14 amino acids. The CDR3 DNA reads TGTGCCACCAGTGAACGACAGGGTTATGGTGAGCAGTACTTC. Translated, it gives CATSERQGYGEQYF.